This is a list of T cell receptor beta chains from one sample in a study of OX40 agonist ivuxolimab in advanced cancers. Assay: immunoSEQ multiplex PCR; the TCRdb copy retains only in-frame clones and omits some. Of around 140,000 clones in the sample, about 92% are singletons; the top ten hold roughly 1%. The sample consisted of CD4+ or CD8+ T cells sorted from blood, taken in a trial of the OX40 agonist ivuxolimab. All receptors come from an adult with an advanced solid tumor such as melanoma, head and neck, liver or kidney cancer. The CDR3 runs from the conserved cysteine through the conserved F or W. The D gene is left open where the match is weak. The listing skips clone size in some rows; elsewhere it reads once, few, many or a size class.

cdr3_length	v_call	d_call	clone_size	j_call	cdr3_aa	cdr3_nt
15	TRBV6-5	-	-	TRBJ2-2	CASSYSRDPTGELFF	TGTGCCAGCAGTTATTCCAGGGACCCCACCGGGGAGCTGTTTTTT
14	TRBV6-5	TRBD2	-	TRBJ2-7	CASSYRGSLIEQYF	TGTGCCAGCAGTTACCGCGGGAGTTTGATCGAGCAGTACTTC
14	TRBV5-1	-	-	TRBJ2-1	CASSLGQGENEQFF	TGCGCCAGCAGCTTGGGGCAGGGAGAGAATGAGCAGTTCTTC
14	TRBV5-4	TRBD1	-	TRBJ2-7	CASSLRQGGNEQYF	TGTGCCAGCAGTTTACGACAGGGGGGTAACGAGCAGTACTTC
14	TRBV28	TRBD1	-	TRBJ1-2	CASSLTGKDHGYTF	TGTGCCAGCAGTTTGACAGGGAAGGATCATGGCTACACCTTC
13	TRBV10-2	TRBD1	-	TRBJ1-1	CASSEPGQGAAFF	TGCGCCAGCAGTGAGCCGGGACAGGGGGCCGCTTTCTTT
17	TRBV4-3	-	-	TRBJ2-7	CASSQAATVDFFYEQYF	TGCGCCAGCAGCCAAGCAGCGACGGTGGATTTCTTCTACGAGCAGTACTTC
19	TRBV11-3	-	-	TRBJ2-4	CASSFFPDLTRPAKNIQYF	TGTGCCAGCAGCTTCTTCCCCGACCTGACGAGGCCTGCCAAAAACATTCAGTACTTC
15	TRBV5-1	TRBD1	once	TRBJ2-7	CASDTGAGSPREQYF	TGCGCCAGCGACACAGGGGCAGGCTCTCCCCGCGAGCAGTACTTC
14	TRBV4-3	-	-	TRBJ1-6	CASSRENENSPLHF	TGCGCCAGCAGTCGAGAAAATGAGAATTCACCCCTCCACTTT
15	TRBV18	-	-	TRBJ1-1	CASSPLDGPNTEAFF	TGTGCCAGCTCACCCTTAGACGGACCGAACACTGAAGCTTTCTTT
11	TRBV6-6	-	-	TRBJ2-7	CASSELYGQYF	TGTGCCAGCAGTGAGCTCTACGGGCAGTACTTC
16	TRBV2	-	-	TRBJ2-4	CASSEGFWGAQGIQYF	TGTGCCAGCAGTGAAGGTTTTTGGGGGGCACAAGGAATTCAGTACTTC
11	TRBV30	-	-	TRBJ2-7	CAWRYSYEQYF	TGTGCCTGGAGGTACAGCTACGAGCAGTACTTC